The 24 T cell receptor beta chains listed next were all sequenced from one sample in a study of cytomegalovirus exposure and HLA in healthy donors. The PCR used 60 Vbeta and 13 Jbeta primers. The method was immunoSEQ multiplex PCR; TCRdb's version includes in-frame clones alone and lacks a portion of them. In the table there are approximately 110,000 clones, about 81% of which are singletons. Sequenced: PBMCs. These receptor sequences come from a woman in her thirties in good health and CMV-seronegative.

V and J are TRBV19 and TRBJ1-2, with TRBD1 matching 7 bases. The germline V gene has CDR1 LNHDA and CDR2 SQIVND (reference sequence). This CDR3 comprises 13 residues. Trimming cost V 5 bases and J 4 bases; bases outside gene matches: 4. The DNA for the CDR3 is TGTGCCAGTAGTCAAGGGACAGTCTATGGCTACACCTTC. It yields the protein CASSQGTVYGYTF.

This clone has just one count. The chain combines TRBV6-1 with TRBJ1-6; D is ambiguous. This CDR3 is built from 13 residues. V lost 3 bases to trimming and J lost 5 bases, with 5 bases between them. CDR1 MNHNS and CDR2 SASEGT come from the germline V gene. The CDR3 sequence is CASSDRDNSPLHF. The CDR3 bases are TGTGCCAGCAGTGACCGGGATAATTCACCCCTCCACTTT.

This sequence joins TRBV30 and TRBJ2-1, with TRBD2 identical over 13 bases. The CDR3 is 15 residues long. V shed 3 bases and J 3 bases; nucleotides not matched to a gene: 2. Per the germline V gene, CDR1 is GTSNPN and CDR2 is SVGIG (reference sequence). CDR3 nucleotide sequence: TGTGCCTGGAGCTGGACTAGCGGGAGCTACAATGAGCAGTTCTTC. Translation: CAWSWTSGSYNEQFF. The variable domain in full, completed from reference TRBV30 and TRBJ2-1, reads SQTIHQWPATLVQPVGSPLSLECTVEGTSNPNLYWYRQAAGRGLQLLFYSVGIGQISSEVPQNLSASRPQDRQFILSSKKLLLSDSGFYLCAWSWTSGSYNEQFFGPGTRLTVL.

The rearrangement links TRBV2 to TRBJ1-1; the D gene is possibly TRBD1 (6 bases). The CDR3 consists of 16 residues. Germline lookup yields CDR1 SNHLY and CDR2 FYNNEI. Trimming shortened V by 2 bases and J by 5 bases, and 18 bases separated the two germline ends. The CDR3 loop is CASSEFLGQRGTEAFF. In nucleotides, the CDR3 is TGTGCCAGCAGTGAATTCCTTGGACAGCGAGGGACTGAAGCTTTCTTT.

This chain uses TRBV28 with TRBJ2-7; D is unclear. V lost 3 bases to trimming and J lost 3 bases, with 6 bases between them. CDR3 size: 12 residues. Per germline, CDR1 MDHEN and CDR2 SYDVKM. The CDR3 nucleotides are TGTGCCAGCAGTTTTACTAACTACGAGCAGTACTTC. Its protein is CASSFTNYEQYF. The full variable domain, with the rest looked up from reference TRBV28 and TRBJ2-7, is DVKVTQSSRYLVKRTGEKVFLECVQDMDHENMFWYRQDPGLGLRLIYFSYDVKMKEKGDIPEGYSVSREKKERFSLILESASTNQTSMYLCASSFTNYEQYFGPGTRLTVT.

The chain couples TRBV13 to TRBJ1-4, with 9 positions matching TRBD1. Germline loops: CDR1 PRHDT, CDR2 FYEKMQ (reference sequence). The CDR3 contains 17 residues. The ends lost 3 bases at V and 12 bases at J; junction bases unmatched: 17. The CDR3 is CASSLTLDRGRQRELFF. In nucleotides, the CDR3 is TGTGCCAGCAGCTTGACCCTGGACAGGGGCCGCCAGCGTGAACTGTTTTTT.

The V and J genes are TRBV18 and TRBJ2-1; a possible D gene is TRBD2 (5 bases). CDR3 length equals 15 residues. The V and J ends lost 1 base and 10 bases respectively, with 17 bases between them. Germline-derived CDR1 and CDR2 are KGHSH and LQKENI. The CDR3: CASSPRQAAAQEQFF. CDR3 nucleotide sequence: TGTGCCAGCTCACCACGGCAGGCAGCGGCCCAGGAGCAGTTCTTC. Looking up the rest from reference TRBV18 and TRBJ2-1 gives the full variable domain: NAGVMQNPRHLVRRRGQEARLRCSPMKGHSHVYWYRQLPEEGLKFMVYLQKENIIDESGMPKERFSAEFPKEGPSILRIQQVVRGDSAAYFCASSPRQAAAQEQFFGPGTRLTVL.

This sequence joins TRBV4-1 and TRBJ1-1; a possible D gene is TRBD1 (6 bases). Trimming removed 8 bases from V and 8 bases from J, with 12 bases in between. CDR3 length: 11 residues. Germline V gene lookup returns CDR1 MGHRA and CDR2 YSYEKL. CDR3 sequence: CASYAGTEAFF. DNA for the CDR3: TGCGCCAGCTACGCCGGGACAGAAGCTTTCTTT.

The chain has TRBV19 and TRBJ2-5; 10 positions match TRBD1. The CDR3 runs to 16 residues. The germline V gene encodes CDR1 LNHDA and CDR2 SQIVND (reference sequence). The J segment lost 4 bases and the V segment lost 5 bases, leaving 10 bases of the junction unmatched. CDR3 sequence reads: CASSGRQGASGETQYF. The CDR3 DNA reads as TGTGCCAGTAGTGGGCGACAGGGGGCCTCGGGAGAGACCCAGTACTTC.

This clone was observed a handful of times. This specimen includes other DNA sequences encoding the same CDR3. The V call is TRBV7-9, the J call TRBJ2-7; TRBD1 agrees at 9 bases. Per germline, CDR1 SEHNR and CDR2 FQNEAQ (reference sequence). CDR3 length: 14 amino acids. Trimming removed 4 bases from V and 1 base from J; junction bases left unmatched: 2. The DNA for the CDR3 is TGTGCCAGCAGCTCCGGGACAGGGTCCTACGAGCAGTACTTC. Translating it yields CASSSGTGSYEQYF.

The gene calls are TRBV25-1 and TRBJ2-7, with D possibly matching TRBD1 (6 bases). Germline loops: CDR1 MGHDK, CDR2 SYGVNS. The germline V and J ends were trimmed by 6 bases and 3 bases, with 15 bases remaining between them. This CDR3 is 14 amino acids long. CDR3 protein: CASSAAPGVYEQYF. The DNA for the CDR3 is TGTGCCAGCAGCGCGGCTCCAGGGGTCTACGAGCAGTACTTC.

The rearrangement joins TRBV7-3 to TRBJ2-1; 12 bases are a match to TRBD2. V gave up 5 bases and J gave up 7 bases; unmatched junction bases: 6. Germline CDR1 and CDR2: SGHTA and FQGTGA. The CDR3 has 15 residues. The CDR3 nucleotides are TGTGCCAGCAGCACCGGGACTAGCGGGTCGAATGAGCAGTTCTTC. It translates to CASSTGTSGSNEQFF.

DNA for the CDR3: TGTGCCAGCAGAACTAGCGGGAGCTCCTACAATGAGCAGTTCTTC. This codes for CASRTSGSSYNEQFF. The rearrangement links TRBV6-5 to TRBJ2-1, with 11 bases identical to TRBD2. Germline trimming cut 6 bases from V and 0 bases from J; bases unmatched to any gene: 1. The length of the CDR3 is 15 residues. CDR1 MNHEY and CDR2 SVGAGI come from the germline V gene.

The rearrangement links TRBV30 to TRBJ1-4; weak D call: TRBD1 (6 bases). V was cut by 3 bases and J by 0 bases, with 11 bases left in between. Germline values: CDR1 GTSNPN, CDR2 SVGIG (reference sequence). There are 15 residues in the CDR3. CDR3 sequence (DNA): TGTGCCTGGAGGACAGGCGATGCAACTAATGAAAAACTGTTTTTT. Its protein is CAWRTGDATNEKLFF.

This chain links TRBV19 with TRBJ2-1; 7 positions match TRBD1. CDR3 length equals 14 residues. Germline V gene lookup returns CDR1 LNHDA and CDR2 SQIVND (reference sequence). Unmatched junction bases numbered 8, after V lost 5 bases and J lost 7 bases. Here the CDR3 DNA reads TGTGCCAGTAGTGTTGGGACAGTGGGGAATGAGCAGTTCTTC. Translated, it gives CASSVGTVGNEQFF.

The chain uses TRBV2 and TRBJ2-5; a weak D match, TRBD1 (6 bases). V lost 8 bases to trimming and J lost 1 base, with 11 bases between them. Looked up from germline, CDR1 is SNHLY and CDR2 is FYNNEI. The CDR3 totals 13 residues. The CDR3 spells CASARDTQETQYF. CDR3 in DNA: TGTGCCAGCGCCCGGGACACCCAAGAGACCCAGTACTTC.

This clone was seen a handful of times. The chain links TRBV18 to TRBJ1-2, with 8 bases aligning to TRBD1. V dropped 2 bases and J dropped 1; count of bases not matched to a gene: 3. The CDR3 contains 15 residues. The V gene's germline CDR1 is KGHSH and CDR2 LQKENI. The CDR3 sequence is CASSPSQGDNYGYTF. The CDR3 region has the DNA TGTGCCAGCTCACCATCACAGGGGGATAACTATGGCTACACCTTC.

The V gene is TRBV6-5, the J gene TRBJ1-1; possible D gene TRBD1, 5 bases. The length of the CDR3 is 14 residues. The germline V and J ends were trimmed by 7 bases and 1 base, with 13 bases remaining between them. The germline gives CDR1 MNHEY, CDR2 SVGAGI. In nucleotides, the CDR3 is TGTGCCAGCAACAAGGGGTCTACGAACACTGAAGCTTTCTTT. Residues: CASNKGSTNTEAFF.

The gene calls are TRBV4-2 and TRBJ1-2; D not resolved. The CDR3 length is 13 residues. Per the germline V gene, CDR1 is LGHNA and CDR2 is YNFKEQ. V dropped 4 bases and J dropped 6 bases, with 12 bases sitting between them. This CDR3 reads CASSPLGQDGYTF. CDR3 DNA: TGTGCCAGCAGCCCATTAGGTCAGGATGGCTACACCTTC.

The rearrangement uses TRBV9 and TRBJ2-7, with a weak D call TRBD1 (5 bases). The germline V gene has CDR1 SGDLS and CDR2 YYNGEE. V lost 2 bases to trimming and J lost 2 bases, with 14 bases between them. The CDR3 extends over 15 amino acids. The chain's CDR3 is CASSVEGAGTYEQYF. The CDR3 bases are TGTGCCAGCAGCGTCGAAGGGGCTGGGACCTACGAGCAGTACTTC.

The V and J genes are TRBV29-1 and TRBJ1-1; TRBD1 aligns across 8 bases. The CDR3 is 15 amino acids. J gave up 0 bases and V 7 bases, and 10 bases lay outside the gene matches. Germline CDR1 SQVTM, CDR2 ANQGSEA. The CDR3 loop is CSGGQDALMNTEAFF. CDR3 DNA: TGCAGCGGGGGACAGGACGCTCTGATGAACACTGAAGCTTTCTTT.

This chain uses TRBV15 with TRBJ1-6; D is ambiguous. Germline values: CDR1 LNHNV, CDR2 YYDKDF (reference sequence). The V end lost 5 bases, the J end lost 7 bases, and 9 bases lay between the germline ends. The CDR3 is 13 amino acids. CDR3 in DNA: TGTGCCACCAGCCTACGACTCAATTCACCCCTCCACTTT. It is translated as CATSLRLNSPLHF.

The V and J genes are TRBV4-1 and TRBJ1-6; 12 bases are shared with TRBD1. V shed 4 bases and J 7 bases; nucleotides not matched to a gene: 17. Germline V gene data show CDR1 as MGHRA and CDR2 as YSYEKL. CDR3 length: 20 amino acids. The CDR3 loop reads CASSRGKPGQGAGVNSPLHF. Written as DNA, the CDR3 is TGCGCCAGCAGCCGAGGGAAGCCGGGACAGGGGGCCGGAGTGAATTCACCCCTCCACTTT.

CDR3 sequence (DNA): TGTGCCAGCAGCCAACAGGGAATTAATGAAAAACTGTTTTTT. Translation gives CASSQQGINEKLFF. The rearrangement links TRBV7-9 to TRBJ1-4, with D tentatively TRBD1 (6 bases). V was cut by 5 bases and J by 4 bases, with 11 bases left in between. The CDR3 is made up of 14 amino acids. Germline V gene sequence: CDR1 SEHNR, CDR2 FQNEAQ (reference sequence).